The entry that follows covers one T cell receptor beta chain sequence. These data come from a study of control samples from healthy donors and cancer patients. The CDR3 covers 16 residues. The V end was cut by 2 bases, the J end by 5 bases, with 16 bases between. Germline V gene data show CDR1 as LNHDA and CDR2 as SQIVND (reference sequence). The repertoire was sequenced with immunoSEQ multiplex PCR; TCRdb's copy has only in-frame clones and lacks some. The sample lists tens of thousands of clones, about 93% occurring once. The specimen sequenced was blood. The genes are TRBV19 and TRBJ2-1; D perhaps matches TRBD1 (5 bases). The receptor's source is a woman between 18 and 29 years old in good health. CDR3 in amino acids: CASSIYWVSRDNEQFF. The CDR3 DNA reads TGTGCCAGTAGTATATATTGGGTCTCCAGGGACAATGAGCAGTTCTTC. The variable domain in full, completed from reference TRBV19 and TRBJ2-1, reads DGGITQSPKYLFRKEGQNVTLSCEQNLNHDAMYWYRQDPGQGLRLIYYSQIVNDFQKGDIAEGYSVSREKKESFPLTVTSAQKNPTAFYLCASSIYWVSRDNEQFFGPGTRLTVL.